The source of this TCR beta chain is a study of T-cell reconstitution after alpha-beta-depleted transplantation in children. Germline-derived CDR1 and CDR2 are SQVTM and ANQGSEA. The CDR3 spans 14 residues. Trimming took off 7 bases at V and 7 bases at J, with 19 bases between the two ends. Unique molecular identifiers were used in preparing the TCRbeta library. One entry per CDR3 protein, called by TCRdb with MiXCR from the PCR reads. The table lists roughly 500,000 distinct CDR3 sequences, roughly an eighth of them singletons. This clonotype was observed a few times. The TCR comes from a human donor who donated a stem cell graft to a child with combined immunodeficiency. The sequenced sample was PBMCs from the stem cell graft donor, obtained from the stem cell graft. The V call is TRBV29-1, the J call TRBJ2-2; D possibly corresponds to TRBD2 (7 bases). The CDR3 loop is CSAEKGGAYGELFF. The CDR3 region has the DNA TGCAGCGCCGAGAAGGGGGGGGCCTACGGGGAGCTGTTTTTT.